The rows below give T cell receptor beta chains drawn from one sample of a study of graft-versus-host responses after intestinal transplantation. These TCRs are of unknown antigen specificity. TCRdb's table, derived via immunoSEQ multiplex PCR, lists solely in-frame clones and lacks some. The repertoire has tens of thousands of clones, around 93% of them found once; the top ten carry under 0.45%. This sample comprised unstimulated CD4+ T cells sorted from spleen or lymph node cells, obtained before transplant. The receptors were gathered from a human donor who was the organ donor for an intestinal transplant. Both conserved end residues are part of each CDR3. Each record gives: J gene, D gene, V gene, clone size, CDR3 DNA, CDR3 protein. D genes are given only for firm matches. Size is omitted from some rows. Given values are once, few, many or a class for expanded clones.

TRBJ2-1,TRBD2,TRBV9,once,TGTGCCAGCAGCTTTAGCGGGGGAACCTACAATGAGCAGTTCTTC,CASSFSGGTYNEQFF
TRBJ2-2,TRBD1,TRBV6-5,.,TGTGCCAGCAGTTACGAGGGGGCATCAGGTACCGGGGAGCTGTTTTTT,CASSYEGASGTGELFF
TRBJ2-4,.,TRBV7-2,once,TGTGCCAGCAGGCAGGGGGGGAAACTAGCCAAAAACATTCAGTACTTC,CASRQGGKLAKNIQYF
TRBJ1-2,TRBD1,TRBV7-2,.,TGTGCCAGCAGCTTAACTTCGCGACAGGGGATCTATGGCTACACCTTC,CASSLTSRQGIYGYTF
TRBJ1-6,.,TRBV7-9,.,TGTGCCAGCAGCTTAAGGGAGGGTTCACCCCTCCACTTT,CASSLREGSPLHF
TRBJ2-7,.,TRBV5-4,.,TGTGCCAGCAGCTCAGCGGCAGGCTCCTACGAGCAGTACTTC,CASSSAAGSYEQYF
TRBJ2-7,.,TRBV7-9,.,TGTGCCAGCAGCCCCTGGGGGCGGACCTACGAGCAGTACTTC,CASSPWGRTYEQYF
TRBJ2-7,TRBD1,TRBV6-5,.,TGTGCCAGCAGGGGACAGGTCGCCTACGAGCAGTACTTC,CASRGQVAYEQYF
TRBJ2-3,.,TRBV7-3,.,TGTGCCAGCAGCCAAAGTGGGGATACGCAGTATTTT,CASSQSGDTQYF
TRBJ2-2,.,TRBV12-5,.,TGTGCTAGTGGTTTGGGCAACACCGGGGAGCTGTTTTTT,CASGLGNTGELFF
TRBJ2-2,.,TRBV5-4,.,TGTGCCAGCAGCCCGGACGGATTTACCGGGGAGCTGTTTTTT,CASSPDGFTGELFF
TRBJ1-5,.,TRBV25-1,.,TGTGCCAGCAGTGACCCCCGGAGGGGGGCGGGCAATCAGCCCCAGCATTTT,CASSDPRRGAGNQPQHF
TRBJ2-1,.,TRBV5-1,.,TGCGCCAGCAGCTTGGGGGGCTACAATGAGCAGTTCTTC,CASSLGGYNEQFF
TRBJ2-7,TRBD2,TRBV7-3,.,TGTGCCAGCAGCACACAACCCGATTTAGCGGGGGGGGTCTACGAGCAGTACTTC,CASSTQPDLAGGVYEQYF
TRBJ2-6,TRBD1,TRBV5-1,.,TGCGCCAGCAGCTGGACAGGGGGGACTGGGGCCAACGTCCTGACTTTC,CASSWTGGTGANVLTF
TRBJ2-4,.,TRBV5-4,.,TGTGCCAGCAGCTTGGCGGGGGCCAAAAACATTCAGTACTTC,CASSLAGAKNIQYF
TRBJ1-2,.,TRBV4-1,.,TGCGCCAGCAGCCAAGAGGTACAGGGCGGTATTGGCTACACCTTC,CASSQEVQGGIGYTF
TRBJ1-2,TRBD1,TRBV18,.,TGTGCCAGCTCACCGGACAGGGCCGACCCTGGCGGCTACACCTTC,CASSPDRADPGGYTF
TRBJ2-7,TRBD1,TRBV7-2,.,TGTGCCAGCAGCTTAGGGACAGGGTGGGAGCAGTACTTC,CASSLGTGWEQYF
TRBJ2-7,TRBD2,TRBV7-2,.,TGTGCCAGCAGCCGTAGCGGGTCCTCCTACGAGCAGTACTTC,CASSRSGSSYEQYF
TRBJ2-1,TRBD1,TRBV2,.,TGTGCCATCGACAGGGGGGCCTCCTACAATGAGCAGTTCTTC,CAIDRGASYNEQFF
TRBJ1-6,TRBD1,TRBV10-2,.,TGCGCCAGCAGTCTCCGGGACAGAAATAATTCACCCCTCCACTTT,CASSLRDRNNSPLHF
TRBJ1-1,.,TRBV6-5,.,TGTGCCAGCAGTTACTCCAAAAGAGGTACTGAAGCTTTCTTT,CASSYSKRGTEAFF
TRBJ2-7,.,TRBV6-1,.,TGTGCCAGCACTACCCACAGGGACTCCTACGAGCAGTACTTC,CASTTHRDSYEQYF
TRBJ1-3,.,TRBV6-5,.,TGTGCCAGCGGAGCCATGCTATCTGGAAACACCATATATTTT,CASGAMLSGNTIYF
TRBJ1-2,.,TRBV7-2,.,TGTGCCAGCAGCTTATTAGGGGTTCAGTCGGGTACCTATGGCTACACCTTC,CASSLLGVQSGTYGYTF
TRBJ2-3,.,TRBV7-9,.,TGTGTCAGCTCCAGACAGCCCACAGATACGCAGTATTTT,CVSSRQPTDTQYF
TRBJ2-3,.,TRBV11-2,.,TGTGCCAGCAGCTTAGAGGGCGGGGTGAGCACAGATACGCAGTATTTT,CASSLEGGVSTDTQYF
TRBJ1-2,.,TRBV25-1,.,TGTGCCAGCAGTGAGCGTGCCGGCTATGGCTACACCTTC,CASSERAGYGYTF
TRBJ1-6,.,TRBV19,once,TGTGCCAGTAGTATAGACCACTATAATTCACCCCTCCACTTT,CASSIDHYNSPLHF
TRBJ2-3,.,TRBV11-2,.,TGTGCCAGCAGCTTAGATGGGCCGCGCACAGATACGCAGTATTTT,CASSLDGPRTDTQYF
TRBJ1-1,.,TRBV18,.,TGTGCCAGCTCACCTTACCAGCCCACCAACACTGAAGCTTTCTTT,CASSPYQPTNTEAFF
TRBJ1-4,TRBD1,TRBV7-6,.,TGTGCCAGCAGCTCCAGGACAGGCGGGCGACCAAAAGTTGCAACTAATGAAAAACTGTTTTTT,CASSSRTGGRPKVATNEKLFF
TRBJ2-7,.,TRBV19,.,TGTGCCAGTAGCAAGAGTAACTCCTACGAGCAGTACTTC,CASSKSNSYEQYF
TRBJ1-4,.,TRBV6-5,.,TGTGCCTCCCACGGGACAAGACATGAAAAACTGTTTTTT,CASHGTRHEKLFF
TRBJ2-3,TRBD2,TRBV7-9,.,TGTGCCAGCAGCTTAGTCGGGGGGGACCTAGATACGCAGTATTTT,CASSLVGGDLDTQYF
TRBJ1-2,.,TRBV7-9,.,TGTGCCAGCAGCTTAGTACCGGGCTATGGCTACACCTTC,CASSLVPGYGYTF
TRBJ1-6,.,TRBV5-8,few,TGTGCCAGCAGCTTTGACGAAGCGGCCCTCCACTTT,CASSFDEAALHF
TRBJ1-1,.,TRBV6-5,.,TGTGCCAGCAGTTACGGGCGGAACACTGAAGCTTTCTTT,CASSYGRNTEAFF
TRBJ1-5,.,TRBV6-1,.,TGTGCCAGCAATGGGGAGGGGACTAGCAATCAGCCCCAGCATTTT,CASNGEGTSNQPQHF
TRBJ2-5,.,TRBV6-5,.,TGTGCCAGCAGTTACTCCGGGGGCCAAGAGACCCAGTACTTC,CASSYSGGQETQYF
TRBJ2-7,.,TRBV5-1,.,TGCGCCAGCAGCTTTTACGGAAATAATAAAGGATACGAGCAGTACTTC,CASSFYGNNKGYEQYF
TRBJ2-7,TRBD1,TRBV27,.,TGTGCCAGCAGTGCAAGTGCGACAGGGCAACACGAGCAGTACTTC,CASSASATGQHEQYF
TRBJ1-5,.,TRBV2,.,TGTGCCAGCGAAAGTACCACACTTCGTGGGAATCAGCCCCAGCATTTT,CASESTTLRGNQPQHF
TRBJ1-2,.,TRBV18,.,TGTGCCAGCTCAAACCAGGCACAGGGAAGGTCGGCCAATGGCTACACCTTC,CASSNQAQGRSANGYTF
TRBJ1-1,.,TRBV19,.,TGTGCCAGTAGTATTGGACAGAACACTGAAGCTTTCTTT,CASSIGQNTEAFF
TRBJ2-7,TRBD1,TRBV18,.,TGTGCCAGCTCACCACCGGGGACAGGGGGCTTCTACGAGCAGTACTTC,CASSPPGTGGFYEQYF
TRBJ1-6,.,TRBV11-2,.,TGTGCCAGCAGCTTAGCGGGGGATTCACCCCTCCACTTT,CASSLAGDSPLHF
TRBJ1-5,.,TRBV19,.,TGTGCCAGTAGTATAGCCGCAGGGAATCAGCCCCAGCATTTT,CASSIAAGNQPQHF
TRBJ2-5,.,TRBV11-3,.,TGTGCCTGCAGCTTATTAGGGACGGAGACCCAGTACTTC,CACSLLGTETQYF
TRBJ2-5,.,TRBV5-1,.,TGCGCCAGCAGCTTGGAGGGCCGTAGGCAAGAGACCCAGTACTTC,CASSLEGRRQETQYF
TRBJ1-1,TRBD1,TRBV30,once,TGTGCCTGGAGTGGGACAGGGGGCACTGAAGCTTTCTTT,CAWSGTGGTEAFF